The 13 T cell receptor beta chains reported below all come from one sample, sequenced in a study of PD-L1 blockade in urothelial cancer. Clones were read by immunoSEQ multiplex PCR, and TCRdb kept only the in-frame ones, dropping some. Counted here are about 32,000 clones, roughly a third occurring once; the ten biggest clones make up about 8.9%. The sequencing used tumor tissue, collected before atezolizumab (anti-PD-L1) treatment. These receptors all stem from a man aged 55 to 69 with urothelial cancer.

This clone has more than one count but fewer than ten. This chain joins TRBV29-1 and TRBJ2-2; unclear D gene. CDR1 SQVTM and CDR2 ANQGSEA come from the germline V gene. The CDR3 runs 14 residues. V shed 4 bases and J shed 3 bases, with 12 bases lying between them. The CDR3 loop is CSVGSAVDTGELFF. The CDR3 DNA reads TGCAGCGTTGGTTCCGCCGTAGACACCGGGGAGCTGTTTTTT.

CDR3 in DNA: TGTGCCAGCAGTTTAAGAGAGGGAGAAAAACTGTTTTTT. As protein: CASSLREGEKLFF. This chain links TRBV6-8 with TRBJ1-4; no definite D call. CDR1 MNHGY and CDR2 SAAAGT come from the germline V gene. V gave up 4 bases and J gave up 8 bases, with 11 bases separating them. CDR3 length: 13 residues.

V usage is TRBV27 and J usage is TRBJ2-1, with 7 nucleotides matching TRBD2. V lost 0 bases to trimming and J lost 10 bases; unmatched junction nucleotides: 0. The CDR3 extends over 12 amino acids. Germline CDR1 reads MNHEY; CDR2 reads SMNVEV (reference sequence). This CDR3 is CASSLSAGEQFF. CDR3 sequence (DNA): TGTGCCAGCAGTTTATCAGCGGGGGAGCAGTTCTTC.

This rearrangement joins TRBV5-1 to TRBJ2-3; 8 bases map to TRBD2. Germline assignment: CDR1 SGHRS and CDR2 YFSETQ. CDR3 length: 15 residues. With 4 bases clipped from V and 2 bases from J, the junction kept 6 bases outside the gene matches. This CDR3 is CASSAGLAYTDTQYF. The CDR3 region has the DNA TGCGCCAGCAGCGCCGGACTAGCTTACACAGATACGCAGTATTTT. Based on the CDR3 plus reference TRBV5-1 and TRBJ2-3, the full variable domain is KAGVTQTPRYLIKTRGQQVTLSCSPISGHRSVSWYQQTPGQGLQFLFEYFSETQRNKGNFPGRFSGRQFSNSRSEMNVSTLELGDSALYLCASSAGLAYTDTQYFGPGTRLTVL.

The chain employs TRBV14 and TRBJ2-2; D call uncertain. Trimming removed 1 base at V and 0 bases at J, with 6 bases between. CDR1 and CDR2 (germline): SGHDN, FVKESK. The CDR3 is 15 residues long. CDR3 DNA: TGTGCCAGCAGCCAAGGGGCTACGAACACCGGGGAGCTGTTTTTT. Protein product: CASSQGATNTGELFF.

This clone showed up just a few times. This sequence joins TRBV6-4 and TRBJ2-2; 14 bases match TRBD2. The V gene's germline CDR1 is MRHNA and CDR2 SNTAGT. The CDR3 spans 20 residues. V gave up 6 bases and J gave up 3 bases; unmatched junction bases: 15. This CDR3 reads CASSPSGLAGGGLDTGELFF. The CDR3, as DNA: TGTGCCAGCAGCCCCTCCGGACTAGCGGGAGGCGGGCTCGACACCGGGGAGCTGTTTTTT.

V and J are TRBV5-1 and TRBJ2-3; D perhaps matches TRBD2 (7 bases). The germline gives CDR1 SGHRS, CDR2 YFSETQ. Trimming removed 4 bases at V and 3 bases at J, with 18 bases between. The CDR3 is made up of 16 amino acids. CDR3: CASSQSRGAGTDTQYF. The CDR3 DNA is TGCGCCAGCAGCCAGAGCCGGGGGGCGGGTACAGATACGCAGTATTTT.

The chain is built from TRBV12-5 and TRBJ2-7, with D possibly being TRBD2 (6 bases). The CDR3 spans 12 residues. CDR1 and CDR2 (germline): LGHNT, FRNRAP. CDR3 nucleotides: TGTGCCAGCGGGCGCGAATCCTACGAGCAGTACTTC. This encodes CASGRESYEQYF.

This clone appeared a few times. CDR3 bases: TGCAGCCTCACCGGTCCTGACTATGGCTACACCTTC. Its translation: CSLTGPDYGYTF. The rearrangement uses TRBV29-1 and TRBJ1-2; D is unresolved. The length of the CDR3 is 12 residues. V gave up 8 bases and J gave up 3 bases, with 13 bases separating them. Germline CDR1 is SQVTM and CDR2 is ANQGSEA.

The CDR3 spells CASSSGRPADTQYF. The CDR3 DNA reads as TGTGCCAGCAGCTCGGGGAGGCCGGCAGATACGCAGTATTTT. The rearrangement joins TRBV6-7 to TRBJ2-3; D might be TRBD2 (6 bases). TRBV6-7 is recorded as an ORF, its role being uncertain. The CDR3 length is 14 residues. Deletions cut 6 bases from V and 4 bases from J, with 14 bases between.

The chain uses TRBV18 and TRBJ1-1, with a possible D match to TRBD1 (5 bases). The ends were cut back, 4 bases at V and 1 base at J, with 7 bases in the middle. This CDR3 has 13 amino acids. Germline-derived CDR1 and CDR2 are KGHSH and LQKENI. The CDR3 nucleotides are TGTGCCAGCTCACTGACAGAGAACACTGAAGCTTTCTTT. Amino acids: CASSLTENTEAFF.

This chain joins TRBV6-4 and TRBJ2-3; weak D call: TRBD2 (6 bases). The CDR3 has 17 amino acids. Trimming cost V 6 bases and J 4 bases, with 23 bases left between them. The germline V gene encodes CDR1 MRHNA and CDR2 SNTAGT. CDR3 residues: CASSQLKGDWWSDTQYF. As DNA, the CDR3 is TGTGCCAGCAGCCAACTAAAAGGGGACTGGTGGTCAGATACGCAGTATTTT.

The chain uses TRBV6-7 and TRBJ2-7, with 7 bases aligning to TRBD2. TRBV6-7 is an open reading frame whose function is uncertain. With V trimmed by 6 bases and J by 6 bases, 5 bases remained unmatched. The length of the CDR3 is 12 residues. As DNA, the CDR3 is TGTGCCAGCAGCCGTGGCGGGGGCGAGCAGTACTTC. It codes for CASSRGGGEQYF.